The clone carrying this TCR beta chain was detected only a few times. This sample is drawn from a study of T cells of healthy individuals. TCRdb itself ran the 5' RACE reads through MiXCR, one entry per CDR3 protein. Counted here are 60,000 to 70,000 distinct CDR3 sequences, 15% to 20% occurring once; the ten biggest clones make up around 4.7%. The sequence derives from a human donor in good health.

The CDR3 protein is CASSSHTNRLPPNSPLHF. The DNA of the CDR3 is TGTGCCAGCAGTTCGCATACCAACAGGCTCCCTCCCAATTCACCCCTCCACTTT. V usage is TRBV28 and J usage is TRBJ1-6, with D possibly matching TRBD1 (5 bases). Germline-derived CDR1 and CDR2 are MDHEN and SYDVKM. There are 18 residues in the CDR3. V lost 4 bases, J lost 7 bases, and 23 bases lay in between.